This TCR beta chain was retrieved from a study of cytomegalovirus exposure and HLA in healthy donors. Assay used: immunoSEQ multiplex PCR; TCRdb lists only in-frame clones, some missing. The data contain about 150,000 clones, 65% to 90% of them singletons. V lost 7 bases, J lost 4 bases, and 16 bases lay in between. In germline, CDR1 is MNHEY, CDR2 SVGAGI. CDR3 length: 14 residues. The clonotype was recovered from a man in his late teens or twenties in good health and CMV-seropositive. The genes are TRBV6-5 and TRBJ1-2; D might be TRBD1 (6 bases). Specimen: PBMCs. For the CDR3, the DNA is TGTGCCAGCACCGAAACGCAGGGGTCCTATGGCTACACCTTC. Its protein is CASTETQGSYGYTF.